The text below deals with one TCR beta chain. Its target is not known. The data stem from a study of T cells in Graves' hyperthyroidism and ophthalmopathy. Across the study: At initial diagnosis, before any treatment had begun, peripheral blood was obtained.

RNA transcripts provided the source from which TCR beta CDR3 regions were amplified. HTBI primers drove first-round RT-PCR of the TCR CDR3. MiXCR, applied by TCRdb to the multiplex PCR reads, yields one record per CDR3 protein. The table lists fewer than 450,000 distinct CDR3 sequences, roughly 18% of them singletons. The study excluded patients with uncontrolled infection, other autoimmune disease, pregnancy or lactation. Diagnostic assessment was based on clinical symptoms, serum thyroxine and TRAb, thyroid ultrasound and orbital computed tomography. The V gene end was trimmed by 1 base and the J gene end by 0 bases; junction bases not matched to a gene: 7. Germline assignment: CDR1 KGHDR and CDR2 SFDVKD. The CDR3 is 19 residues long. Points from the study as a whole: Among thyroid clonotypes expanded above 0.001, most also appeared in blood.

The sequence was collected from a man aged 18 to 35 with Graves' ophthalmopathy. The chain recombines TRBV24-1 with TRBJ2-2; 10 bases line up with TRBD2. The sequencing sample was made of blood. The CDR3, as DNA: TGTGCCACCAGTGATTTTAGGCTAGCGGGGGACTCGAACACCGGGGAGCTGTTTTTT. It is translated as CATSDFRLAGDSNTGELFF.